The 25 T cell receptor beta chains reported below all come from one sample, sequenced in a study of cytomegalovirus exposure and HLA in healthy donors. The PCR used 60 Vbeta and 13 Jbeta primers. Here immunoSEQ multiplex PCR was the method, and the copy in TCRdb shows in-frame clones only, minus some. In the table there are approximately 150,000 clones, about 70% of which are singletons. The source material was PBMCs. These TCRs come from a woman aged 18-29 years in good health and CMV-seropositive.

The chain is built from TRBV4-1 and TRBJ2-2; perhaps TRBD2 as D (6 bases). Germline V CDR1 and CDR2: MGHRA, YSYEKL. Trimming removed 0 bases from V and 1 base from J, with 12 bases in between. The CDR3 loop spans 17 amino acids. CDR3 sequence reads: CASSQDRQGGNTGELFF. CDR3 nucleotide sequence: TGCGCCAGCAGCCAAGATAGGCAGGGAGGGAACACCGGGGAGCTGTTTTTT.

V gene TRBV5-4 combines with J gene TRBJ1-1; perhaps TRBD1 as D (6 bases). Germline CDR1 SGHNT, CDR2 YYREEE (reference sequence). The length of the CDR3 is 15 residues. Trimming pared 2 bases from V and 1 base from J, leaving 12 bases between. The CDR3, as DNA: TGTGCCAGCAGCTTTGATTGGGGGCGGAACACTGAAGCTTTCTTT. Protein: CASSFDWGRNTEAFF.

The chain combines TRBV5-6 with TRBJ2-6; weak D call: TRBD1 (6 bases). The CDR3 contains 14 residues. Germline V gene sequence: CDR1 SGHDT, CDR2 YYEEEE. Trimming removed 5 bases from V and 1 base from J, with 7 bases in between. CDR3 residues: CASRGASGANVLTF. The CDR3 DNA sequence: TGTGCCAGCAGGGGGGCGTCTGGGGCCAACGTCCTGACTTTC.

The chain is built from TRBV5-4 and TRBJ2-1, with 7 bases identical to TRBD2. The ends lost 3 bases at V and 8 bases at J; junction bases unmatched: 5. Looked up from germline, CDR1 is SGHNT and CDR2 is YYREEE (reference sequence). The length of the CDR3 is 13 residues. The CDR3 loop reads CASSWDYTDEQFF. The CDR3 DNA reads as TGTGCCAGCAGCTGGGACTACACGGATGAGCAGTTCTTC.

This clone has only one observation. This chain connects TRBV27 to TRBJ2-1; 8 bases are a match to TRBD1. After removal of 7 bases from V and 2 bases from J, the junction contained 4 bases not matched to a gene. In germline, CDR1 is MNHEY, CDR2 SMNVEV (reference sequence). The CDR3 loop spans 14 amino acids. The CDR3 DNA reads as TGTGCCAGCACCCGGACAGGGCCCTACAATGAGCAGTTCTTC. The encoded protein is CASTRTGPYNEQFF.

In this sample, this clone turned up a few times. CDR3 bases: TGTGCCAGCAGTTACTCGAGCGAGGGTTCTGAAAAACTGTTTTTT. Amino acids: CASSYSSEGSEKLFF. The chain has TRBV6-5 and TRBJ1-4; D is undetermined. V was clipped by 0 bases and J by 7 bases, with 12 bases between them. CDR1 and CDR2 from the germline V gene are MNHEY and SVGAGI. The CDR3 sequence is 15 residues long.

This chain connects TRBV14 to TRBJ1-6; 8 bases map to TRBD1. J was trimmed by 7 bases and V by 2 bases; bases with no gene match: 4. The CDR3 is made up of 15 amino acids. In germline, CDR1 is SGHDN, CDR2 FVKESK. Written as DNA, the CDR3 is TGTGCCAGCAGCCAACAGGGGGCTTTAAATTCACCCCTCCACTTT. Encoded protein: CASSQQGALNSPLHF.

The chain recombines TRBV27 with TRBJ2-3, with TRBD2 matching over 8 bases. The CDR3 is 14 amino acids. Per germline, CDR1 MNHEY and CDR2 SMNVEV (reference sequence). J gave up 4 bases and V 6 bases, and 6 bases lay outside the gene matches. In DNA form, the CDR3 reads TGTGCCAGCAGCAGCGGGAGAGGGGCAGATACGCAGTATTTT. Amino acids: CASSSGRGADTQYF.

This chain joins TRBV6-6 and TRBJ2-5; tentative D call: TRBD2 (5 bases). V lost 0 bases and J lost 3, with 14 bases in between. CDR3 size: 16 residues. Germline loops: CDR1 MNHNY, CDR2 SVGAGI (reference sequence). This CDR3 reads CASSYSHPLEKETQYF. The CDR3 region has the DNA TGTGCCAGCAGTTACTCCCACCCACTAGAGAAAGAGACCCAGTACTTC.

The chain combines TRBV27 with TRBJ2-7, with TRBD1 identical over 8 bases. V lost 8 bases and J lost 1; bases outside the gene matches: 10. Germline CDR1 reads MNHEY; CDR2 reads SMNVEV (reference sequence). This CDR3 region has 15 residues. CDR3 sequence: CASGSRGTGSYEQYF. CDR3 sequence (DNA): TGTGCCAGCGGATCCAGGGGGACAGGTTCCTACGAGCAGTACTTC.

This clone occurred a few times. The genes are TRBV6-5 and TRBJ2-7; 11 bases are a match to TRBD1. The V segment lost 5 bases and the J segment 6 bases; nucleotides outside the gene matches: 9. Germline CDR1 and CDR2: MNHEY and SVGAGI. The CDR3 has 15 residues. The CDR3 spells CASSTRTGGTGEQYF. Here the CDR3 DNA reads TGTGCCAGCAGTACGAGGACAGGGGGCACGGGCGAGCAGTACTTC.

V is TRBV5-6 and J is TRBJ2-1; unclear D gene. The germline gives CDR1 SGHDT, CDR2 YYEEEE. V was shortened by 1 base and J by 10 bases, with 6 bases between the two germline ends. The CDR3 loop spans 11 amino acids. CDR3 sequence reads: CASSLSREQFF. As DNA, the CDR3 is TGTGCCAGCAGCTTGTCACGGGAGCAGTTCTTC.

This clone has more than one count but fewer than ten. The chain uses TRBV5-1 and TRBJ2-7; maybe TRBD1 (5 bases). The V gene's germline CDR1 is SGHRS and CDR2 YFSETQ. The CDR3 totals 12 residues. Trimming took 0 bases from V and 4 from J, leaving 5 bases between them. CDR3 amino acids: CASSLEGYEQYF. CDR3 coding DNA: TGCGCCAGCAGCTTGGAGGGGTACGAGCAGTACTTC.

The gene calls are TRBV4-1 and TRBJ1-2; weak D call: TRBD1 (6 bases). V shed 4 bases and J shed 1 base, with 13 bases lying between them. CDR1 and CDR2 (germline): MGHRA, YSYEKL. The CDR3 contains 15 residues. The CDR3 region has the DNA TGCGCCAGCAGCCGCGTACAGGGATATAACTATGGCTACACCTTC. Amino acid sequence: CASSRVQGYNYGYTF.

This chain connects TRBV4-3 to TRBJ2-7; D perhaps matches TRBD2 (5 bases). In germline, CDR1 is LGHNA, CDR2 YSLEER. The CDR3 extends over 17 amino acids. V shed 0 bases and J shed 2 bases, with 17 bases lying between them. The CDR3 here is CASSQDSGPPGTYEQYF. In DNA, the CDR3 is TGCGCCAGCAGCCAAGATAGTGGCCCGCCGGGGACCTACGAGCAGTACTTC.

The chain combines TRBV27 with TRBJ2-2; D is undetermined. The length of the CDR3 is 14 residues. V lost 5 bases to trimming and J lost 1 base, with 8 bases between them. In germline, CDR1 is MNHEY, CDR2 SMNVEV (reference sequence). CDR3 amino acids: CASSRRGNTGELFF. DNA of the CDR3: TGTGCCAGCAGTAGGCGCGGGAACACCGGGGAGCTGTTTTTT.

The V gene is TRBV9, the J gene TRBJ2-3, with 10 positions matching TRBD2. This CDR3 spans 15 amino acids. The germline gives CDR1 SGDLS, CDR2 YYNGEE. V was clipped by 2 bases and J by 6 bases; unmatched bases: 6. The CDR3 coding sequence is TGTGCCAGCAGCGTCTCTAGCGGGAGTACTGATACGCAGTATTTT. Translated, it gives CASSVSSGSTDTQYF.

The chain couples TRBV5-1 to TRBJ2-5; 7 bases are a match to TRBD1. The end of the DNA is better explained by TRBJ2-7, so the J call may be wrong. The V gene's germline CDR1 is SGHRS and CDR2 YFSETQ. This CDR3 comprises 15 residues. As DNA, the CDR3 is TGCGCCAGCAGCTTCCGGGACAGTGGAACCTACGAGCAGTACTTC. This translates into CASSFRDSGTYEQYF.

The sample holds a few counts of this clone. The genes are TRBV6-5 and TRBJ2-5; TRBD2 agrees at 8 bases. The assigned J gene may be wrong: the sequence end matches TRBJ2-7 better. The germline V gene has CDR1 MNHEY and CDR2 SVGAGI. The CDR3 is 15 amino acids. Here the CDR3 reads CASRRGEGKNYEQYF. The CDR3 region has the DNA TGTGCCAGCAGGCGGGGGGAGGGAAAAAATTACGAGCAGTACTTC.

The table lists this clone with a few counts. CDR3 in amino acids: CASSQQGISNYGYTF. CDR3 DNA sequence: TGTGCCAGCAGCCAACAGGGAATTAGTAACTATGGCTACACCTTC. The chain combines TRBV13 with TRBJ1-2, with D possibly TRBD1 on 6 matching bases. This CDR3 region has 15 residues. Germline V gene sequence: CDR1 PRHDT, CDR2 FYEKMQ (reference sequence). Trimming stripped 5 bases from V and 1 base from J, with 14 bases between.

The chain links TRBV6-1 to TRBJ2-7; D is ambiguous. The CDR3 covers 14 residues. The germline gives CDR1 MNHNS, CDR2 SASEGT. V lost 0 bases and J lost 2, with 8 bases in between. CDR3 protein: CASSEAQHPYEQYF. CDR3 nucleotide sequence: TGTGCCAGCAGTGAAGCGCAACACCCCTACGAGCAGTACTTC.

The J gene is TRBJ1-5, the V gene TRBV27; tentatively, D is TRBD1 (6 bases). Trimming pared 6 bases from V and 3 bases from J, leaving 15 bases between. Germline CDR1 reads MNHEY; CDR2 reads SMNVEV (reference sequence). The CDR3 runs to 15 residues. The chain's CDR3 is CASSRTGFHNQPQHF. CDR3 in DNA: TGTGCCAGCAGCCGTACAGGGTTTCACAATCAGCCCCAGCATTTT.

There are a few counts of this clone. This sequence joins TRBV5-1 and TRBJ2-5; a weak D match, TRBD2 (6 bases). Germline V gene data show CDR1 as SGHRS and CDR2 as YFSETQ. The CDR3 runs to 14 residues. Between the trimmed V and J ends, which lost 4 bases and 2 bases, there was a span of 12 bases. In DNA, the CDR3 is TGCGCCAGCAGCCGGGGGACGGTGCAAGAGACCCAGTACTTC. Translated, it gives CASSRGTVQETQYF.

The DNA for the CDR3 is TGTGCCAGCAGCTTATTTGCGGGTAGATCAGGCTACGAGCAGTACTTC. Translated, it gives CASSLFAGRSGYEQYF. The chain uses TRBV7-8 and TRBJ2-7, with D perhaps matching TRBD2 (5 bases). The germline V and J ends were trimmed by 2 bases and 3 bases, with 17 bases remaining between them. The CDR3 is made up of 16 amino acids. Germline V lookup: CDR1 SGHVS, CDR2 FQNEAQ.

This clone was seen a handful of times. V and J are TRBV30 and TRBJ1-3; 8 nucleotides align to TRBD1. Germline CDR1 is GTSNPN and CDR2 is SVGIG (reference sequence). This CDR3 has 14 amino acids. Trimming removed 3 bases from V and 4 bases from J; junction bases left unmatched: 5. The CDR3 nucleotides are TGTGCCTGGAGCGTGACAGGGGCAGGAAACACCATATATTTT. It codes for CAWSVTGAGNTIYF.